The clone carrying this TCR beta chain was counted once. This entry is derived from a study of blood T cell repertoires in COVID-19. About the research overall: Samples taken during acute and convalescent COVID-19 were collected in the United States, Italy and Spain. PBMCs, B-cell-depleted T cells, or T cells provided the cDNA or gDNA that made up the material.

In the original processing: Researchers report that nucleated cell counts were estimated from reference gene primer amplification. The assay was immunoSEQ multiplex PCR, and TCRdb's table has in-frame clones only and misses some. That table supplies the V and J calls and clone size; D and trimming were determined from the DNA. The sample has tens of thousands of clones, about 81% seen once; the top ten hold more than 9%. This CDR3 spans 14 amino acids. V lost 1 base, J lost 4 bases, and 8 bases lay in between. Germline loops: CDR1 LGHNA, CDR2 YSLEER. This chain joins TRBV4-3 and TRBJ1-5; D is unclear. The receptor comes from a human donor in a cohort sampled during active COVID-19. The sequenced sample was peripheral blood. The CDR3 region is CASSQGTENQPQHF. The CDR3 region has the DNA TGCGCCAGCAGCCAAGGGACTGAAAATCAGCCCCAGCATTTT.